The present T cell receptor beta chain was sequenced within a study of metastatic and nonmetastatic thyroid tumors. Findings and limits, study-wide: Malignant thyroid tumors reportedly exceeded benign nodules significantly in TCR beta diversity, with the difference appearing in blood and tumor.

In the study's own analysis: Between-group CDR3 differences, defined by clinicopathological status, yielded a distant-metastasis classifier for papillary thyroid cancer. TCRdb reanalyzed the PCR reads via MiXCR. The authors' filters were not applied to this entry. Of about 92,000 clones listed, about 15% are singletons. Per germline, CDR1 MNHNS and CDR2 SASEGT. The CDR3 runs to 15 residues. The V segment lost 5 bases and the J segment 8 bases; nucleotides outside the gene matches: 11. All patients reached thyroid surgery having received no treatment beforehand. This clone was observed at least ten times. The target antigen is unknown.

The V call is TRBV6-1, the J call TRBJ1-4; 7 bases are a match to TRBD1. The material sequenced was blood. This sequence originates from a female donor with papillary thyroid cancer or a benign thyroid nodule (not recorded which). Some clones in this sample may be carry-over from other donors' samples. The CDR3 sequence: CASSPNRGRGEKLFF. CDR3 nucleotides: TGTGCCAGCAGTCCGAACAGGGGTCGGGGGGAAAAACTGTTTTTT.